Below, one T cell receptor (beta chain) is given with its context. The sample is drawn from a study of blood T cell repertoires in COVID-19. Overall study context: Sites across the United States, Italy and Spain contributed samples from acute and convalescent COVID-19. The cDNA or gDNA used as material had been derived from T cells, B-cell-depleted T cells, or PBMCs.

Trimming cost V 5 bases and J 2 bases; bases outside gene matches: 15. This CDR3 region has 17 residues. The germline V gene encodes CDR1 SGHAT and CDR2 FQNNGV. In the source study's methods: By means of reference gene primer amplification, nucleated cell counts were estimated. Sequencing used immunoSEQ multiplex PCR; TCRdb keeps in-frame clones, though not all of them. That table supplies the V and J calls and clone size; D and trimming were determined from the DNA. The data show about 110,000 clones, about 88% seen once. The sequence came from a woman in her forties or fifties with acute or convalescent COVID-19. Sequencing input: peripheral blood. This sequence joins TRBV11-2 and TRBJ2-7, with TRBD2 matching 7 bases. The CDR3 DNA sequence: TGTGCCAGCAGCCCTAGGGTGGGTCTAGCGGCCGCCTACGAGCAGTACTTC. Amino acid sequence: CASSPRVGLAAAYEQYF.